The TCR beta chain under discussion was sequenced for a study of neurological immune-mediated disorders. Regarding this clonotype: Its target is not known. The junction does not match germline at one end; this may be a read error.

It was by 5'RACE with 10-nucleotide random UMIs that the cDNA was made. TCRdb reprocessed the 5' RACE reads via MiXCR and lists one record per CDR3 protein. The sample holds about 29,000 distinct CDR3 sequences, about 12% seen once. CDR3 length equals 17 residues. The germline CDR1 and CDR2 sequences are SGHNT and YENEEA. The study used blood bank volunteers in Maryland, USA, as healthy controls. Study-wide results and caveats: No CDR3 amino acid sequences were shared by expanded clones across subjects, suggesting private repertoires in all groups.

The V gene is TRBV11-3, the J gene TRBJ2-1, with 15 positions matching TRBD2. Sequencing input: PBMCs. The sequence was obtained from a woman aged 55-70 years in good health. The CDR3 here is CAISSWTSGGAPNEQFF. The CDR3, as DNA: TGTGCCATCAGCTCCTGGACTAGCGGGGGGGCCCCAAATGAGCAGTTCTTC.